This T cell receptor beta chain originates from a study of STAT5B mutations in CD4+ large granular lymphocyte leukemia. Generated by immunoSEQ multiplex PCR, the TCRdb table keeps only in-frame clones and is missing some. The sample has about 33,000 clones, roughly 79% seen once. The germline V and J ends were trimmed by 8 bases and 6 bases, with 5 bases remaining between them. Looked up from germline, CDR1 is GTSNPN and CDR2 is SVGIG (reference sequence). The CDR3 is 9 amino acids. The TCR was taken from a human donor in good health. Material for sequencing was CD4+ T cells from blood buffy coats. The chain has TRBV30 and TRBJ1-5; D remains ambiguous. The CDR3 sequence: CAGLQPQHF. CDR3 sequence (DNA): TGTGCCGGACTTCAGCCCCAGCATTTT.